The rows below give T cell receptor beta chains drawn from one sample of a study of shared clonotypes between healthy human individuals. This table comes from immunoSEQ multiplex PCR, and its TCRdb copy is limited to in-frame clones, with some not included. Of about 2 million clones detected, about 95% appear once; the ten largest clones hold around 1%. Sequenced material: naive CD8+ T cells sorted from blood. The receptors were gathered from a man aged 18 to 29 in good health. Each CDR3 is given with its conserved first and last residue.

j_gene | v_gene | CDR3aa
TRBJ1-2 | TRBV27 | CASSLSGTAYGYTF
TRBJ2-5 | TRBV7-9 | CASSLPDLWDRETQYF
TRBJ2-7 | TRBV6-5 | CASSYSAGWEQYF
TRBJ2-7 | TRBV6-5 | CASSYSGATYEQYF
TRBJ1-1 | TRBV28 | CASSLAGSSTEAFF
TRBJ2-5 | TRBV4-3 | CASSQDRQGETQYF
TRBJ2-7 | TRBV27 | CASRLVVSGDSYEQYF
TRBJ1-3 | TRBV11-2 | CASSLDRGSGNTIYF
TRBJ2-7 | TRBV29-1 | CSVETNYEQYF
TRBJ2-7 | TRBV11-2 | CASSLGRGGGAREQYF
TRBJ2-1 | TRBV13 | CASSGRNDNEQFF
TRBJ1-2 | TRBV28 | CASSEDRASVYGYTF
TRBJ1-6 | TRBV30 | CAWSGQDNSPLHF
TRBJ2-7 | TRBV10-2 | CASSERGGGQYF
TRBJ2-7 | TRBV6-5 | CASSFGQTYEQYF
TRBJ2-1 | TRBV4-1 | CASSQDKGGGFNEQFF
TRBJ2-7 | TRBV6-1 | CASSDGGHQGFYEQYF
TRBJ1-2 | TRBV6-5 | CASSYGANYGYTF
TRBJ1-1 | TRBV28 | CASSRQGNTEAFF
TRBJ2-5 | TRBV7-2 | CASSFNRDEETQYF
TRBJ2-7 | TRBV15 | CATSSPSSSEQYF
TRBJ1-6 | TRBV21-1 | CASSKAVWENLGSPLHF
TRBJ1-1 | TRBV11-3 | CASSLDQEGMNTEAFF
TRBJ2-5 | TRBV7-8 | CASSLSGTDQETQYF
TRBJ2-1 | TRBV10-3 | CAISESTRELNEQFF
TRBJ2-2 | TRBV7-9 | CASSSPREGPVGELFF
TRBJ1-1 | TRBV15 | CATSPPWSTEAFF
TRBJ2-7 | TRBV6-1 | CASSPAGGSSYEQYF
TRBJ2-5 | TRBV4-1 | CASSQDPSGAMETQYF
TRBJ1-1 | TRBV4-1 | CASSQLEGDTEAFF
TRBJ2-5 | TRBV28 | CASSAGREETQYF
TRBJ2-1 | TRBV4-3 | CASSQGRDPGEQFF
TRBJ1-1 | TRBV27 | CASSLSVGATNTEAFF
TRBJ2-1 | TRBV30 | CALGGLAGGSFNNEQFF
TRBJ2-1 | TRBV9 | CASSYNPETGGDNEQFF
TRBJ2-7 | TRBV6-5 | CASRGDLYEQYF
TRBJ1-2 | TRBV5-4 | CASSFKGGYGYTF
TRBJ1-6 | TRBV14 | CASSQDIPGLDNSPLHF
TRBJ2-1 | TRBV10-2 | CASSETATYNEQFF
TRBJ1-5 | TRBV5-1 | CASSPGQGSQPQHF
TRBJ2-3 | TRBV28 | CASSIGTGEGTDTQYF
TRBJ2-2 | TRBV9 | CASSSFPAERSTGELFF
TRBJ2-7 | TRBV7-6 | CASSLDLSYEQYF
TRBJ2-7 | TRBV5-1 | CASRGGAHEQYF
TRBJ1-2 | TRBV30 | CAWATGANYGYTF
TRBJ1-2 | TRBV7-9 | CASSSFTGWDYGYTF
TRBJ1-6 | TRBV7-2 | CASSLTREGGGGYNSPLHF
TRBJ1-3 | TRBV27 | CASKRGTGVGGNTIYF
TRBJ2-7 | TRBV4-3 | CASSQDLQRENSYEQYF
TRBJ2-3 | TRBV13 | CASSLDEGIYTQYF
TRBJ1-5 | TRBV6-5 | CASSSDRDSQPQHF